The 9 T cell receptor beta chains below come from one sample, sequenced in a study of blood T cell repertoires in COVID-19. Repertoires were generated with immunoSEQ multiplex PCR, while TCRdb's copy carries only in-frame clones and drops some. The data contain about 170,000 clones, about four fifths of them seen just once; the ten biggest clones take up over 9.5%. The sequenced material came from PBMCs or T cells enriched from blood (not recorded which). These receptors were obtained from a man aged 45-65 years who had recovered from COVID-19.

CDR3 in DNA: TGTGCCATCCGGACAGCCTATGGCTACACCTTC. It encodes CAIRTAYGYTF. This chain connects TRBV10-3 to TRBJ1-2, with D possibly being TRBD1 (6 bases). Germline CDR1 reads ENHRY; CDR2 reads SYGVKD. V was shortened by 8 bases and J by 4 bases, with 8 bases between the two germline ends. The CDR3 contains 11 residues.

V and J are TRBV6-5 and TRBJ1-1; 8 bases agree with TRBD1. The CDR3 runs to 15 residues. Germline V gene lookup returns CDR1 MNHEY and CDR2 SVGAGI. V gave up 7 bases and J gave up 7 bases; unmatched junction bases: 14. This CDR3 is CASIEGRTGRGEAFF. The CDR3 nucleotides are TGTGCCAGCATCGAAGGTAGGACAGGGAGGGGTGAAGCTTTCTTT.

The chain combines TRBV9 with TRBJ2-1; TRBD2 matches 8 bases. V shed 3 bases and J 2 bases; nucleotides not matched to a gene: 7. CDR3 size: 16 residues. CDR1 and CDR2 (germline): SGDLS, YYNGEE. This CDR3 is CASSAPAGGAYNEQFF. The CDR3 DNA is TGTGCCAGCAGCGCCCCGGCGGGGGGCGCCTACAATGAGCAGTTCTTC.

The J gene is TRBJ1-6, the V gene TRBV14; D may be TRBD1 (5 bases). The V end lost 0 bases, the J end lost 4 bases, and 13 bases lay between the germline ends. Germline loops: CDR1 SGHDN, CDR2 FVKESK. This CDR3 contains 17 residues. The CDR3, as DNA: TGTGCCAGCAGCCAAGATGGGGGGATCTCTTATAATTCACCCCTCCACTTT. As protein: CASSQDGGISYNSPLHF.

Points on this clone: The same CDR3 can be traced to other DNA sequences in this sample. The rearrangement joins TRBV19 to TRBJ1-1; TRBD1 agrees at 7 bases. The CDR3 has 14 residues. CDR1 and CDR2 from the germline V gene are LNHDA and SQIVND (reference sequence). The V and J ends lost 7 bases and 0 bases, in that order; junction bases with no gene match: 5. The CDR3 bases are TGTGCCAGTACAAGGGACAGTTTGAACACTGAAGCTTTCTTT. It codes for CASTRDSLNTEAFF.

This clone was seen a few times. One junction end does not reproduce the germline sequence, and a read error may be involved. V is TRBV15 and J is TRBJ1-5, with 9 bases fitting TRBD1. Germline CDR1 reads LNHNV; CDR2 reads YYDKDF (reference sequence). The CDR3 covers 12 residues. CDR3 nucleotides: TGTGCCTCCAGACAGGGGGACCAGCCCCAGCATTTT. Its translation is CASRQGDQPQHF.

The rearrangement links TRBV20-1 to TRBJ1-1; 7 bases map to TRBD1. Trimming cost V 5 bases and J 11 bases; bases outside gene matches: 5. Germline-derived CDR1 and CDR2 are DFQATT and SNEGSKA (reference sequence). This CDR3 spans 10 amino acids. The CDR3 DNA reads TGCAGTGCTTCCGACAGGGTGGCTTTCTTT. Its translation: CSASDRVAFF.

The chain links TRBV6-2 or TRBV6-3 to TRBJ1-1; 7 bases fit TRBD1. Germline V gives CDR1 MNHEY, CDR2 SVGEGT. V shed 0 bases, J shed 5 bases, and the junction held 3 bases outside the gene matches. The CDR3 has 14 amino acids. CDR3 region: CASSYSGRGTEAFF. In DNA, the CDR3 is TGTGCCAGCAGTTACTCGGGCAGGGGGACTGAAGCTTTCTTT.

V is TRBV6-2 or TRBV6-3 and J is TRBJ1-5, with a tentative D call TRBD1 (6 bases). V lost 5 bases, J lost 6 bases, and 11 bases lay in between. This CDR3 has 13 amino acids. CDR1 and CDR2 from the germline V gene are MNHEY and SVGEGT. CDR3 residues: CASSPGESQPQHF. CDR3 nucleotide sequence: TGTGCCAGCAGTCCAGGGGAGAGTCAGCCCCAGCATTTT.